What follows are 10 T cell receptor beta chains derived from one specimen sequenced in a study of response to subunit inactivated influenza vaccine. TCRdb re-called the RT-PCR reads through MiXCR, storing one row per CDR3 protein. The sample yields fewer than 250,000 distinct CDR3 sequences, approximately 15% seen once. Source: CD8+ T cells sorted from PBMCs, taken roughly 5 days after vaccination. Source of these receptors: a man over 45 who received an inactivated influenza vaccine.

V usage is TRBV6-1 and J usage is TRBJ1-4; TRBD1 agrees at 8 bases. V lost 6 bases to trimming and J lost 6 bases; unmatched junction nucleotides: 9. The CDR3 sequence is 15 residues long. Germline CDR1 and CDR2: MNHNS and SASEGT. The CDR3 DNA reads as TGTGCCAGCAGCTCTTGGGACAGGTGGGATGAAAAACTGTTTTTT. Its translation: CASSSWDRWDEKLFF.

This clonotype turned up a few times. The V call is TRBV2, the J call TRBJ2-3, with TRBD2 identical over 10 bases. Germline values: CDR1 SNHLY, CDR2 FYNNEI. V was clipped by 3 bases and J by 3 bases; unmatched bases: 12. The CDR3 loop spans 18 amino acids. CDR3 sequence: CASSEPSGSGVGTDTQYF. The CDR3 nucleotides read TGTGCCAGCAGTGAGCCTAGCGGGAGCGGGGTAGGAACAGATACGCAGTATTTT.

The rearrangement links TRBV28 to TRBJ2-7, with a weak D call TRBD2 (6 bases). V lost 0 bases and J 2 bases, leaving 14 bases between the germline ends. Germline V gene sequence: CDR1 MDHEN, CDR2 SYDVKM. The CDR3 is 16 residues long. This chain's CDR3 is CASSLWTDGEAYEQYF. The CDR3, as DNA: TGTGCCAGCAGTTTATGGACGGACGGGGAGGCCTACGAGCAGTACTTC.

This clonotype was observed many times. In DNA form, the CDR3 reads TGTGCCAGCAGCGAAGGACTAGCGGGAGCTAACTACAATGAGCAGTTCTTC. This codes for CASSEGLAGANYNEQFF. The V call is TRBV11-2, the J call TRBJ2-1; 13 nucleotides agree with TRBD2. There are 17 residues in the CDR3. Germline V gene data show CDR1 as SGHAT and CDR2 as FQNNGV. V trimming: 5 bases; J trimming: 3 bases; junction bases outside the gene matches: 7.

V and J are TRBV6-1 and TRBJ2-5; TRBD1 matches 9 bases. The germline gives CDR1 MNHNS, CDR2 SASEGT. CDR3 length equals 15 residues. Germline trimming cut 6 bases from V and 4 bases from J; bases unmatched to any gene: 9. The CDR3 sequence: CASSTYTGGLETQYF. CDR3 nucleotide sequence: TGTGCCAGCAGCACCTATACAGGGGGCTTAGAGACCCAGTACTTC.

This clonotype was found a few times. J is TRBJ2-1 and V is TRBV4-1, with D possibly being TRBD1 (5 bases). The germline V and J ends were trimmed by 0 bases and 0 bases, with 15 bases remaining between them. The germline CDR1 and CDR2 sequences are MGHRA and YSYEKL. The CDR3 length is 18 residues. This CDR3 is CASSQDGYKGISYNEQFF. The CDR3 DNA reads TGCGCCAGCAGCCAAGATGGGTATAAGGGGATCTCCTACAATGAGCAGTTCTTC.

A single count supports this clonotype. V usage is TRBV10-2 and J usage is TRBJ2-5; D gene unclear. Per the germline V gene, CDR1 is WSHSY and CDR2 is SAAADI. Trimming pared 6 bases from V and 2 bases from J, leaving 16 bases between. This CDR3 is 15 amino acids long. The DNA of the CDR3 is TGCGCCAGCAGCGATCCTTCCGGGTCTCAAGAGACCCAGTACTTC. Translation: CASSDPSGSQETQYF.

This clonotype was seen only a few times. V is TRBV6-2 or TRBV6-3 and J is TRBJ1-1, with 7 bases fitting TRBD1. From germline, CDR1 is MNHEY and CDR2 SVGEGT. The V segment lost 5 bases and the J segment 1 base; nucleotides outside the gene matches: 10. The CDR3 totals 16 residues. DNA of the CDR3: TGTGCCAGCAGTCGGACAGGCGATCTCCAGAACACTGAAGCTTTCTTT. This encodes CASSRTGDLQNTEAFF.

V and J are TRBV9 and TRBJ2-1, with 11 nucleotides matching TRBD2. The junction had 5 bases not matched to a gene; V was cut back by 4 bases and J by 8 bases. CDR1 is SGDLS and CDR2 is YYNGEE in the germline V gene. This CDR3 spans 14 amino acids. The CDR3 protein is CASSTSGSYDEQFF. CDR3 coding DNA: TGTGCCAGCAGCACTAGCGGGAGTTACGATGAGCAGTTCTTC. The whole variable domain, filled in from reference TRBV9 and TRBJ2-1, reads DSGVTQTPKHLITATGQRVTLRCSPRSGDLSVYWYQQSLDQGLQFLIQYYNGEERAKGNILERFSAQQFPDLHSELNLSSLELGDSALYFCASSTSGSYDEQFFGPGTRLTVL.

As regards this clonotype: It is likely a read error, because the conserved phenylalanine at the end of the CDR3 is missing. The chain is built from TRBV12-3 or TRBV12-4 and TRBJ2-1, with 8 bases identical to TRBD2. The CDR3 is 14 amino acids. The trim removed 5 bases at V and 5 bases at J, leaving 5 bases unmatched. The CDR3 sequence: CASSLLADHNEQFL. CDR3 nucleotide sequence: TGTGCCAGCAGTCTACTAGCGGATCACAATGAGCAGTTCCTC.